This TCR beta chain derives from a study of vaccination effects on CD4 cells after COVID-19. Study conclusions and caveats: Common cold coronaviruses were cross-recognized by only 1 of 255 vaccine-induced clones in healthy vaccinees. There was marked clonal contraction among infection- and vaccine-induced clones late after vaccination.

V trimming: 4 bases; J trimming: 9 bases; junction bases outside the gene matches: 8. The CDR3 is 14 amino acids. Germline CDR1 SGHRS, CDR2 YFSETQ. This clone was seen only a few times. Its antigen is unidentified. Here immunoSEQ multiplex PCR was the method, and the copy in TCRdb shows in-frame clones only, minus some. Of under 85,000 clones in the sample, 60% to 80% were seen once. In the ViraFEST assay, antigen-specific CD4+ clonotypes were identified by expansion after peptide-pool stimulation. Once cultured for approximately eleven days, the cells underwent separation to obtain CD4+ T cells. Either the BNT162b2 or mRNA-1273 vaccine was given to participants in two doses. A half-medium replacement with IL-2 medium was carried out on days 3 and 7.

The sample in question was CD4+ T cells from PBMCs cultured with HCoV-OC43 spike peptides, obtained after COVID-19 vaccination. Subset denoted: HCoV-OC43 spike overlapping peptide pool stimulation. The TCR was taken from a human donor who received a COVID-19 vaccine. The gene calls are TRBV5-1 and TRBJ1-1; the match to TRBD1 covers 11 bases. The CDR3 reads CASSTGQGAEKAFF. In DNA, the CDR3 is TGCGCCAGCAGCACTGGACAGGGGGCCGAAAAAGCTTTCTTT.